Listed here is a single T cell receptor beta chain. The antigen is unknown. This specimen comes from a study of T cell responses to AZD1222 COVID-19 vaccine. CDR3 size: 14 residues. V gave up 6 bases and J gave up 5 bases, with 11 bases separating them. The germline gives CDR1 MGHDK, CDR2 SYGVNS. Findings and limits, study-wide: Increased Spike-specific TCR breadth and depth were observed after two AZD1222 doses. Just 5 to 7 AZD1222 recipients tested seropositive at baseline.

Only in-frame clones appear in the TCRdb table, and some are missing; sequencing was by immunoSEQ multiplex PCR. The table shows around 72,000 clones, with around 86% occurring only once. Specimen: peripheral blood, collected on day 0 of AZD1222 vaccination. The gene calls are TRBV25-1 and TRBJ1-6; D possibly corresponds to TRBD1 (5 bases). The sequence was collected from an adult in good health. The CDR3 sequence: CASSEDIHNSPLHF. In nucleotides, the CDR3 is TGTGCCAGCAGCGAGGACATACATAATTCACCCCTCCACTTT.